The 9 T cell receptor beta chains listed next were all sequenced from one sample in a study of T cell repertoires in aging, cancer and after chemotherapy (dated by TCRdb to the late 2010s). TCR beta rearrangements were amplified from genomic DNA isolated from peripheral blood, not from sorted cells or RNA. Sequenced using an Illumina MiSeq. Multiplex touch-down PCR with a mixed TRB-A/B primer pool was used to amplify rearranged TRB sequences covering the V, D and J segments. TCRdb reran the public reads through fastp at Q25 and MiXCR, keeping productive beta chains. Rows with one shared CDR3 protein collapse into an entry with the most common genes and DNA. This sample is represented by over 8,000 distinct CDR3 sequences; 34% of them were singletons. The ten largest account for around 3.4% of the sample. Material for sequencing was blood. All receptors come from a human donor in good health.

This clonotype was seen a few times. The chain couples TRBV6-5 to TRBJ2-5; 10 positions match TRBD2. The CDR3 runs to 14 residues. CDR1 is MNHEY and CDR2 is SVGAGI in the germline V gene. The V gene end was trimmed by 6 bases and the J gene end by 5 bases; junction bases not matched to a gene: 6. CDR3 sequence: CASRRAGGPETQYF. The CDR3 DNA sequence: TGTGCCAGCAGGAGAGCGGGGGGGCCGGAGACCCAGTACTTC.

The chain employs TRBV11-1 and TRBJ2-1; D might be TRBD2 (6 bases). The CDR3 length is 18 residues. Per the germline V gene, CDR1 is SGHAT and CDR2 is FQDESV (reference sequence). The V and J ends lost 1 base and 12 bases respectively, with 28 bases between them. This CDR3 reads CASSLDRLIGGAQHLQFF. The DNA of the CDR3 is TGTGCCAGCAGCTTAGATCGACTGATTGGCGGGGCCCAACACCTGCAGTTCTTC.

The J gene is TRBJ1-1, the V gene TRBV6-1, with D possibly TRBD1 on 6 matching bases. The V end lost 5 bases, the J end lost 7 bases, and 20 bases lay between the germline ends. This CDR3 has 15 amino acids. Per the germline V gene, CDR1 is MNHNS and CDR2 is SASEGT. The CDR3 DNA reads TGTGCCAGCAGTTCCCCGGACAGACCTCCCTTTGAAGCTTTCTTT. As protein: CASSSPDRPPFEAFF.

This clonotype was observed a few times. V and J are TRBV7-2 and TRBJ2-3, with D tentatively TRBD1 (5 bases). The CDR3 consists of 15 residues. Deletions cut 5 bases from V and 3 bases from J, with 15 bases between. Germline V gene lookup returns CDR1 SGHTA and CDR2 FQGNSA. This CDR3 reads CASSATAALTDTQYF. The CDR3 nucleotides are TGTGCCAGCAGCGCGACAGCAGCATTAACAGATACGCAGTATTTT.

J is TRBJ1-2 and V is TRBV5-5, with D possibly TRBD1 on 5 matching bases. Trimming took 1 base from V and 6 from J, leaving 16 bases between them. The CDR3 extends over 15 amino acids. CDR1 is SGHKS, CDR2 YYEKEE, per germline (reference sequence). The chain's CDR3 is CASSLLARERNGYTF. The CDR3 nucleotides are TGTGCCAGCAGCTTGTTGGCCAGGGAGAGAAATGGCTACACCTTC.

The rearrangement links TRBV21-1 to TRBJ2-1; the table calls TRBD2, which could not be checked here. TRBV21-1 is assigned pseudogene status. The CDR3 extends over 12 amino acids. The CDR3 sequence is CASTTSVNEQFF. The CDR3 DNA is TGTGCCAGCACCACTAGCGTCAATGAGCAGTTCTTC.

This clonotype is judged medium-sized. CDR3 bases: TGTGCCAGCAGTTACCATACAGTGGCTTTCTTT. It encodes CASSYHTVAFF. The V gene is TRBV12-3 or TRBV12-4, the J gene TRBJ1-1, with D hard to call. This CDR3 region has 11 residues. V lost 4 bases to trimming and J lost 11 bases, with 11 bases between them.

This clonotype was picked up a small number of times. The chain has TRBV29-1 and TRBJ2-1, with 7 bases that match TRBD1. Germline assignment: CDR1 SQVTM and CDR2 ANQGSEA. The CDR3 contains 14 residues. V was pared by 4 bases and J by 8 bases, with 11 bases of the junction left unmatched. The CDR3 coding sequence is TGCAGCGTTGTCCCCGGGGCAGGGGGAGATGAGCAGTTCTTC. Translation: CSVVPGAGGDEQFF.

There are a few counts of this clonotype. This chain's CDR3 is CASSEGLAGPNEQFF. The CDR3 DNA sequence: TGTGCCAGCAGTGAGGGCCTAGCGGGTCCCAATGAGCAGTTCTTC. This chain links TRBV6-4 with TRBJ2-1; 8 nucleotides match TRBD2. Unmatched junction bases numbered 7, after V lost 3 bases and J lost 6 bases. The CDR3 has 15 amino acids. The germline gives CDR1 MRHNA, CDR2 SNTAGT.